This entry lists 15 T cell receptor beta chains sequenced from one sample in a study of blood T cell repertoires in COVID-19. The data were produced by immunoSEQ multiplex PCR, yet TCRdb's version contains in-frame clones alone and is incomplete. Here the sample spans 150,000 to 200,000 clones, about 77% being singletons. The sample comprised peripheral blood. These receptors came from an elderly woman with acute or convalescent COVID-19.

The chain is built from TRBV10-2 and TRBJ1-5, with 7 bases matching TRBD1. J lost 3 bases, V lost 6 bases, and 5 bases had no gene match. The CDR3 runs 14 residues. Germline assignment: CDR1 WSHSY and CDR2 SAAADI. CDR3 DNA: TGCGCCAGCAGGGCTGGACAGGTCAATCAGCCCCAGCATTTT. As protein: CASRAGQVNQPQHF.

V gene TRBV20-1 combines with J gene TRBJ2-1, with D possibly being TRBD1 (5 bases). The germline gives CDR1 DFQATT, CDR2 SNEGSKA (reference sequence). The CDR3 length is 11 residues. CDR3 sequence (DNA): TGCAGGGGCCGAAGGGGCAATGAGCAGTTCTTC. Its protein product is CRGRRGNEQFF.

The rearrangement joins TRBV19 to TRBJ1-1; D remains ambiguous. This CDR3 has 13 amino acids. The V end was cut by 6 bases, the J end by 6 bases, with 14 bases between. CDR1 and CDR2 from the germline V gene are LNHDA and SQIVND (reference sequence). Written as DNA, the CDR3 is TGTGCCAGTAGGAAGCCGGGTATGGCTGAAGCTTTCTTT. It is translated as CASRKPGMAEAFF.

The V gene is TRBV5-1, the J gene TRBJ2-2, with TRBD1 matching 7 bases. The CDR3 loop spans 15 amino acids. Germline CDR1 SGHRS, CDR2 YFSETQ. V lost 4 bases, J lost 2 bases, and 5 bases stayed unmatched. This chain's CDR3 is CASSTGQSNTGELFF. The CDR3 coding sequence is TGCGCCAGCAGCACGGGACAGAGTAACACCGGGGAGCTGTTTTTT.

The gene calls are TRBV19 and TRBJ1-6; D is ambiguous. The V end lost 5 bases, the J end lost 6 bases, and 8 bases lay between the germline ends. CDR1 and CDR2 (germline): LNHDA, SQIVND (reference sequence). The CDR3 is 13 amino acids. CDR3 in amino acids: CASSPGVNSPLHF. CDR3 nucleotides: TGTGCCAGTAGTCCCGGGGTTAATTCACCCCTCCACTTT.

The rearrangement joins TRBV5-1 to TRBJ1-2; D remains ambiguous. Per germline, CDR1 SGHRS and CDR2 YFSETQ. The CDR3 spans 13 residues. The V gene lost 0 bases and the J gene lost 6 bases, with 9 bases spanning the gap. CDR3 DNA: TGCGCCAGCAGCTTGGGAGGGAGCGATGGCTACACCTTC. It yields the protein CASSLGGSDGYTF.

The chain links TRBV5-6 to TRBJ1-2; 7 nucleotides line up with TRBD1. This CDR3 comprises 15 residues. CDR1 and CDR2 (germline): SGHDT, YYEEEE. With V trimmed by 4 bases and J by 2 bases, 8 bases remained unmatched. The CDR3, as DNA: TGTGCCAGCAGCGCACCCGGGACAGTAAACTATGGCTACACCTTC. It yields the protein CASSAPGTVNYGYTF.

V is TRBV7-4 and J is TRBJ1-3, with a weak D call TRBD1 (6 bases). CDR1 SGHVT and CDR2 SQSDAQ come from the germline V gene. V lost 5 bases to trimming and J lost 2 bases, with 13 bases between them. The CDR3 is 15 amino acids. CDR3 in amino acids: CASSLSGGAGNTIYF. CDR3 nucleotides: TGTGCCAGCAGCCTCTCGGGGGGCGCTGGAAACACCATATATTTT.

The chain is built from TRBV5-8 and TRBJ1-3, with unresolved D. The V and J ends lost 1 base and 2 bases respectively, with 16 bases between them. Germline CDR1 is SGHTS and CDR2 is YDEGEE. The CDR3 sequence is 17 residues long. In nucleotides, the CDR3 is TGTGCCAGCAGCTTGAGCGGGTTTTGGGGTACTGGAAACACCATATATTTT. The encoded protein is CASSLSGFWGTGNTIYF.

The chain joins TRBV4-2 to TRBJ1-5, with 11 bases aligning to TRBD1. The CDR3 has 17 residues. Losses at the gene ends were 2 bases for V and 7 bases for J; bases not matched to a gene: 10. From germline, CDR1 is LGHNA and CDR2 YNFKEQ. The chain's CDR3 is CASSQITGTGGWQPQHF. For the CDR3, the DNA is TGTGCCAGCAGCCAAATCACCGGGACAGGGGGATGGCAGCCCCAGCATTTT.

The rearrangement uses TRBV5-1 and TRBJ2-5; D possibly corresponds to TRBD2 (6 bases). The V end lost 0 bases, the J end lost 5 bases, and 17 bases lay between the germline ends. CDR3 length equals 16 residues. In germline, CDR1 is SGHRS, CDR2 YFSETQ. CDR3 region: CASSLEGAGLGETQYF. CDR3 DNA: TGCGCCAGCAGCTTGGAAGGGGCGGGGCTGGGGGAGACCCAGTACTTC. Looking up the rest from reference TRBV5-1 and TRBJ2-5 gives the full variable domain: KAGVTQTPRYLIKTRGQQVTLSCSPISGHRSVSWYQQTPGQGLQFLFEYFSETQRNKGNFPGRFSGRQFSNSRSEMNVSTLELGDSALYLCASSLEGAGLGETQYFGPGTRLLVL.

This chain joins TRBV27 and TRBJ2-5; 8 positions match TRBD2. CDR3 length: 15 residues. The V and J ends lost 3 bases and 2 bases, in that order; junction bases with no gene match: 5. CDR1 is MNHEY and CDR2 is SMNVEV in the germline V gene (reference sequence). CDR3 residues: CASSLGPGGQETQYF. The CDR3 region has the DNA TGTGCCAGCAGTTTGGGTCCGGGGGGGCAAGAGACCCAGTACTTC.

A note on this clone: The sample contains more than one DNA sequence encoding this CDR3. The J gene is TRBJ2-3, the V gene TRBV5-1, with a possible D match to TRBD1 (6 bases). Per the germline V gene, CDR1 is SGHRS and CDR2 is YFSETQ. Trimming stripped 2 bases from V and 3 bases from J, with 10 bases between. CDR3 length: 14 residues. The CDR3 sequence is CASSLLRGTDTQYF. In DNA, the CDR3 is TGCGCCAGCAGCTTATTAAGGGGGACAGATACGCAGTATTTT.

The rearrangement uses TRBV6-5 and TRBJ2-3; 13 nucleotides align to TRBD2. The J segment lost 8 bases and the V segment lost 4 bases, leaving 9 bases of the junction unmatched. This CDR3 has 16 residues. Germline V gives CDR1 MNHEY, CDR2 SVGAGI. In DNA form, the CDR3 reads TGTGCCAGCAGTTCGGGACTAGCGGGGACCAGGGGTACGCAGTATTTT. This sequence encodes CASSSGLAGTRGTQYF.

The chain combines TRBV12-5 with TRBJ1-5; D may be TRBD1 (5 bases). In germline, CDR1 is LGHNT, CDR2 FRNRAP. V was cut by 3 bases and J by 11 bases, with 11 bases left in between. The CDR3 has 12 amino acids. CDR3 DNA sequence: TGTGCTAGTGGTTTTAATGTAGGGGCCCAGCATTTT. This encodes CASGFNVGAQHF.